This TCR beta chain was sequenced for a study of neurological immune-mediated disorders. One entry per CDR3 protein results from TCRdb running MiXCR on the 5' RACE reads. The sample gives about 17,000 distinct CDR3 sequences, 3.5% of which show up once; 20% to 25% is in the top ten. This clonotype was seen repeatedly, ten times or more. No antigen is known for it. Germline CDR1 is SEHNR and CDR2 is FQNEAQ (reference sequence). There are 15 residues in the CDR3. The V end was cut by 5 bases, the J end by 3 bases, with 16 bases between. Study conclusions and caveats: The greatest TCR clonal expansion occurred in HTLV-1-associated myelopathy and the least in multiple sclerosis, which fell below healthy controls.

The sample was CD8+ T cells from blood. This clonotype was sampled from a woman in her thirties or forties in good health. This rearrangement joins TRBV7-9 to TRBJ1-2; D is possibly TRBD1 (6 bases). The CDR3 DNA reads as TGTGCCAGCAGCGAAGAGGTCTACAGGGACTATGGCTACACCTTC. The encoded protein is CASSEEVYRDYGYTF.